This TCR beta chain is from a study of breast tumors, draining lymph nodes, adjacent tissues. Overall study findings and caveats: Findings are consistent with lymph node origin and intratumoral expansion of most tumor T cells. Tumor TCR diversity was below lymph nodes but above nontumor tissue.

As to this clonotype: The antigen is unknown.

The lymph nodes were axillary draining lymph nodes from breast cancer patients. TCRdb itself ran the multiplex PCR reads through MiXCR, one entry per CDR3 protein. The sample contains about 180,000 distinct CDR3 sequences, roughly a third of which appear only once. This CDR3 contains 17 residues. After removal of 3 bases from V and 2 bases from J, the junction contained 8 bases not matched to a gene. Germline CDR1 MRHNA, CDR2 SNTAGT. This receptor was taken from a female donor with breast cancer. Some clones in this sample may be carry-over from other donors' samples. The V gene is TRBV6-4, the J gene TRBJ2-5, with 11 bases matching TRBD2. The sequencing input was axillary lymph node tissue. The CDR3 DNA sequence: TGTGCCAGCAGTGATACTAGCGGGAGACTTAGACAAGAGACCCAGTACTTC. It codes for CASSDTSGRLRQETQYF.